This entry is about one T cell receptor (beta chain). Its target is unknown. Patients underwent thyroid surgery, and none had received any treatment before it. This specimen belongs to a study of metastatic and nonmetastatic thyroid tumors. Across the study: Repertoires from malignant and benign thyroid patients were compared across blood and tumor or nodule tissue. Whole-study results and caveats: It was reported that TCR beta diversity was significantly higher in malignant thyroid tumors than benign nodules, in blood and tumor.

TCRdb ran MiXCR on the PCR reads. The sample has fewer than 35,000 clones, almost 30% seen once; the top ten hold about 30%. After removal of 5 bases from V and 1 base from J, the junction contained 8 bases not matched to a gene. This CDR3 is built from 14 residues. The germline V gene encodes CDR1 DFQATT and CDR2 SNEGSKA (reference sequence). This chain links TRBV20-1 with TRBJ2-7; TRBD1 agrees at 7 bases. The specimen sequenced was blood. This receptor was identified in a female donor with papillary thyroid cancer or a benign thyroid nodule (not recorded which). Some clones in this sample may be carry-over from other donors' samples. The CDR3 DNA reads TGCAGTGCTCTCCCTCGACAGGGTTCCTACGAGCAGTACTTC. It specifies CSALPRQGSYEQYF.